These 4 T cell receptor beta chains were sequenced from one sample in a study of blood T cell repertoires in COVID-19. Data came from immunoSEQ multiplex PCR; TCRdb stores just in-frame clones and leaves some out. The sample consists of 100,000 to 150,000 clones, roughly 88% of them appearing once. Sequenced sample: peripheral blood. The receptors were sampled from a man aged 45 to 65 with acute or convalescent COVID-19.

V gene TRBV29-1 combines with J gene TRBJ1-2; possible D gene TRBD1, 5 bases. V lost 4 bases to trimming and J lost 7 bases, with 28 bases between them. The CDR3 covers 17 residues. Germline loops: CDR1 SQVTM, CDR2 ANQGSEA. The CDR3 sequence: CSVGTPPRGRIAGGYTF. Here the CDR3 DNA reads TGCAGCGTTGGTACCCCCCCTAGGGGCAGAATTGCTGGTGGCTACACCTTC.

The rearrangement uses TRBV5-6 and TRBJ2-2, with D perhaps TRBD2 (5 bases). CDR1 SGHDT and CDR2 YYEEEE come from the germline V gene. This CDR3 has 15 amino acids. V dropped 3 bases and J dropped 5 bases, with 14 bases sitting between them. CDR3 coding DNA: TGTGCCAGCAGCTCTTCCGGGATCCAAACCGGGGAGCTGTTTTTT. The encoded protein is CASSSSGIQTGELFF.

This clone was seen a single time. The rearrangement joins TRBV28 to TRBJ1-4; possibly TRBD1 for D (6 bases). V was shortened by 8 bases and J by 10 bases, with 23 bases between the two germline ends. CDR1 and CDR2 (germline): MDHEN, SYDVKM. CDR3 length: 15 residues. The CDR3 reads CASDPGGAGRGKLFF. For the CDR3, the DNA is TGTGCCAGCGATCCTGGGGGGGCCGGCCGGGGAAAACTGTTTTTT.

This clone was seen only a few times. The V and J genes are TRBV11-3 and TRBJ2-3; 13 nucleotides line up with TRBD2. Unmatched junction bases numbered 6, after V lost 5 bases and J lost 4 bases. The CDR3 is 16 amino acids. Germline V CDR1 and CDR2: SGHNT, YENEEA. The CDR3 reads CASSRTSGRGSDTQYF. The CDR3 nucleotides are TGTGCCAGCAGCCGAACTAGCGGGAGGGGGTCAGATACGCAGTATTTT. The whole variable domain, remainder taken from reference TRBV11-3 and TRBJ2-3, is EAGVVQSPRYKIIEKKQPVAFWCNPISGHNTLYWYLQNLGQGPELLIRYENEEAVDDSQLPKDRFSAERLKGVDSTLKIQPAELGDSAVYLCASSRTSGRGSDTQYFGPGTRLTVL.